These 15 T cell receptor beta chains came from one sample sequenced in a study of T cell responses to AZD1222 COVID-19 vaccine. TCRdb's table, derived via immunoSEQ multiplex PCR, lists solely in-frame clones and lacks some. The sample lists about 180,000 clones, 70% to 90% occurring once. The source was peripheral blood, collected on day 0 of AZD1222 vaccination. These TCRs come from an adult in good health.

This clone was seen just once. V usage is TRBV3-1 (or the pseudogene TRBV3-2) and J usage is TRBJ1-3, with unresolved D. The CDR3 is made up of 13 amino acids. Trimming removed 0 bases at V and 5 bases at J, with 5 bases between. The V gene's germline CDR1 is LGHDT and CDR2 YNNKEL (reference sequence). CDR3 DNA: TGTGCCAGCAGCCAAGATAGGAGAAACACCATATATTTT. Its translation: CASSQDRRNTIYF.

This chain joins TRBV7-3 and TRBJ2-3, with D tentatively TRBD1 (5 bases). This CDR3 is built from 15 residues. Germline V gives CDR1 SGHTA, CDR2 FQGTGA. V was pared by 0 bases and J by 1 base, with 8 bases between. The CDR3 DNA reads TGTGCCAGCAGCTTAACGGTCAGGGGCACAGATACGCAGTATTTT. Protein: CASSLTVRGTDTQYF.

CDR3 sequence: CASSLDGDTNSPLHF. CDR3 sequence (DNA): TGTGCCAGCAGCTTGGACGGAGATACCAATTCACCCCTCCACTTT. The chain is built from TRBV5-5 and TRBJ1-6; D not certain. CDR1 is SGHKS, CDR2 YYEKEE, per germline (reference sequence). This CDR3 spans 15 amino acids. Trimming took off 0 bases at V and 7 bases at J, with 11 bases between the two ends.

The J gene is TRBJ2-7, the V gene TRBV13; 8 nucleotides line up with TRBD2. J was trimmed by 2 bases and V by 5 bases; bases with no gene match: 5. CDR3 length: 14 amino acids. Germline values: CDR1 PRHDT, CDR2 FYEKMQ (reference sequence). The CDR3 spells CASSTRTSPYEQYF. CDR3 sequence (DNA): TGTGCCAGCAGCACCCGGACTAGCCCCTACGAGCAGTACTTC.

This clone appeared once. The chain is built from TRBV2 and TRBJ2-1, with 7 bases lining up with TRBD1. The germline gives CDR1 SNHLY, CDR2 FYNNEI. This CDR3 contains 13 residues. V trimming: 5 bases; J trimming: 7 bases; junction bases outside the gene matches: 5. The CDR3 region has the DNA TGTGCCAGCAGTTTACAGGGGAATAATGAGCAGTTCTTC. Protein sequence: CASSLQGNNEQFF.

The genes are TRBV10-3 and TRBJ2-7; no clear D. V was shortened by 0 bases and J by 0 bases, with 0 bases between the two germline ends. The CDR3 has 12 residues. In germline, CDR1 is ENHRY, CDR2 SYGVKD. The CDR3 here is CAISESSYEQYF. The CDR3 DNA reads as TGTGCCATCAGTGAGTCCTCCTACGAGCAGTACTTC.

This clone has only one observation. The genes are TRBV5-1 and TRBJ2-7, with 7 positions matching TRBD1. The CDR3 runs to 14 residues. CDR1 and CDR2 (germline): SGHRS, YFSETQ. Unmatched junction bases numbered 6, after V lost 3 bases and J lost 3 bases. The CDR3 loop reads CASSYDRADYEQYF. In DNA, the CDR3 is TGCGCCAGCAGCTATGACAGGGCCGACTACGAGCAGTACTTC.

The chain links TRBV5-1 to TRBJ2-7, with 10 bases matching TRBD1. This CDR3 has 18 residues. J gave up 5 bases and V 2 bases, and 16 bases lay outside the gene matches. The germline CDR1 and CDR2 sequences are SGHRS and YFSETQ. CDR3 region: CASSLNPILDRGPDEQYF. The CDR3 DNA follows: TGCGCCAGCAGCTTAAACCCTATACTCGACAGGGGGCCCGACGAGCAGTACTTC.

V gene TRBV18 combines with J gene TRBJ2-4; 10 nucleotides match TRBD2. The junction had 2 bases not matched to a gene; V was cut back by 3 bases and J by 9 bases. The CDR3 is made up of 13 amino acids. Looked up from germline, CDR1 is KGHSH and CDR2 is LQKENI. This CDR3 reads CASSPPSGSIQYF. The CDR3 DNA reads as TGTGCCAGCTCACCCCCTAGCGGGAGCATTCAGTACTTC.

The chain uses TRBV9 and TRBJ2-7, with D perhaps matching TRBD2 (6 bases). The CDR3 loop spans 14 amino acids. V dropped 0 bases and J dropped 5 bases, with 12 bases sitting between them. From germline, CDR1 is SGDLS and CDR2 YYNGEE. The CDR3: CASSVAEGPNEQYF. DNA of the CDR3: TGTGCCAGCAGCGTAGCGGAGGGTCCAAACGAGCAGTACTTC.

The chain combines TRBV4-1 with TRBJ1-5, with 7 bases identical to TRBD1. J gave up 6 bases and V 1 base, and 3 bases lay outside the gene matches. This CDR3 spans 14 amino acids. CDR1 and CDR2 from the germline V gene are MGHRA and YSYEKL. The CDR3 DNA follows: TGCGCCAGCAGCCAAGGACAGGGCGTTCAGCCCCAGCATTTT. It yields the protein CASSQGQGVQPQHF.

This chain links TRBV5-1 with TRBJ1-2, with D uncertain. Trimming left V 0 bases short and J 3 bases short, with 15 bases between. The CDR3 consists of 16 residues. Germline V CDR1 and CDR2: SGHRS, YFSETQ. CDR3 in amino acids: CASSLGAGVIDYGYTF. CDR3 DNA sequence: TGCGCCAGCAGCTTGGGGGCCGGGGTCATCGACTATGGCTACACCTTC.

V and J are TRBV24-1 and TRBJ2-5; maybe TRBD2 (6 bases). Trimming pared 5 bases from V and 3 bases from J, leaving 9 bases between. CDR3 length: 13 amino acids. Germline values: CDR1 KGHDR, CDR2 SFDVKD. The chain's CDR3 is CATSGGGEETQYF. The CDR3 nucleotides are TGTGCCACCAGTGGGGGAGGAGAAGAGACCCAGTACTTC.

In regard to this clone: Its ends do not fully match the called genes, so a read error is possible. The chain employs TRBV12-3 or TRBV12-4 and TRBJ1-2; the D gene is possibly TRBD1 (6 bases). This CDR3 region has 13 residues. The CDR3 is CASSLGGTPDRFF. CDR3 in DNA: TGTGCCAGCAGTTTAGGGGGGACACCTGATAGGTTCTTC.

In regard to this clone: Other DNA sequences in the same sample also yield this CDR3. The chain links TRBV2 to TRBJ2-6, with D possibly TRBD1 on 5 matching bases. CDR1 and CDR2 (germline): SNHLY, FYNNEI. The ends were cut back, 2 bases at V and 4 bases at J, with 9 bases in the middle. The CDR3 runs 15 residues. CDR3 protein: CASSERGSGANVLTF. Written as DNA, the CDR3 is TGTGCCAGCAGTGAAAGGGGATCGGGGGCCAACGTCCTGACTTTC.